The 30 T cell receptor beta chains reported below all come from one sample, sequenced in a study of cytomegalovirus exposure and HLA in healthy donors. PCR primers comprised 60 Vbeta and 13 Jbeta primers. Produced via immunoSEQ multiplex PCR; TCRdb's table is partial and in-frame only. The sample shows approximately 120,000 clones, about 80% of them seen only once. Material for sequencing was PBMCs. Receptors were obtained from a woman in her 50s in good health and CMV-seropositive.

The chain is built from TRBV9 and TRBJ2-7; tentative D call: TRBD2 (6 bases). With 0 bases removed from V and 5 bases from J, the gap between germline ends came to 15 bases. The CDR3 loop spans 15 amino acids. Germline lookup yields CDR1 SGDLS and CDR2 YYNGEE. For the CDR3, the DNA is TGTGCCAGCAGCGTAGCGGGACTCAGATCGAACGAGCAGTACTTC. The encoded protein is CASSVAGLRSNEQYF.

In nucleotides, the CDR3 is TGTGCCAGCAGCGTAGAGCGGGGGCAGTCTGGGAATCAGCCCCAGCATTTT. As protein: CASSVERGQSGNQPQHF. This chain links TRBV9 with TRBJ1-5; tentatively, D is TRBD1 (6 bases). The CDR3 totals 17 residues. V lost 0 bases and J lost 4, with 17 bases in between. Germline CDR1 SGDLS, CDR2 YYNGEE.

This clone appeared once. The J gene is TRBJ1-6, the V gene TRBV30; TRBD1 might be the D (6 bases). Trimming pared 0 bases from V and 2 bases from J, leaving 8 bases between. The CDR3 extends over 15 amino acids. Germline V lookup: CDR1 GTSNPN, CDR2 SVGIG (reference sequence). The CDR3 is CAWSVDRPYNSPLHF. The DNA for the CDR3 is TGTGCCTGGAGTGTTGACAGGCCCTATAATTCACCCCTCCACTTT.

Regarding this clone: The same CDR3 is also encoded by other DNA sequences in this sample. V and J are TRBV15 and TRBJ2-7, with 11 bases matching TRBD1. This CDR3 spans 14 amino acids. Germline values: CDR1 LNHNV, CDR2 YYDKDF (reference sequence). V lost 3 bases, J lost 3 bases, and 1 base stayed unmatched. The CDR3, as DNA: TGTGCCACCAGCAGGGACAGGGGGCTCTACGAGCAGTACTTC. As protein: CATSRDRGLYEQYF. Full variable domain (outside the CDR3, taken from reference TRBV15 and TRBJ2-7): DAMVIQNPRYQVTQFGKPVTLSCSQTLNHNVMYWYQQKSSQAPKLLFHYYDKDFNNEADTPDNFQSRRPNTSFCFLDIRSPGLGDTAMYLCATSRDRGLYEQYFGPGTRLTVT.

The rearrangement joins TRBV7-9 to TRBJ1-2; a weak D match, TRBD1 (6 bases). Per germline, CDR1 SEHNR and CDR2 FQNEAQ (reference sequence). With 5 bases removed from V and 0 bases from J, the gap between germline ends came to 7 bases. The CDR3 runs 13 residues. CDR3 amino acids: CASSDRSNYGYTF. The CDR3 DNA sequence: TGTGCCAGCAGCGACAGGTCTAACTATGGCTACACCTTC.

The chain has TRBV6-6 and TRBJ2-1; TRBD1 matches at 10 bases. The CDR3 runs 15 residues. V lost 7 bases, J lost 6 bases, and 9 bases stayed unmatched. CDR1 MNHNY and CDR2 SVGAGI come from the germline V gene (reference sequence). CDR3 DNA sequence: TGTGCCAGCACCCAGTGGGGACAGGGGACCAATGAGCAGTTCTTC. Its protein product is CASTQWGQGTNEQFF.

The rearrangement joins TRBV7-2 to TRBJ1-2; 8 bases are shared with TRBD1. From germline, CDR1 is SGHTA and CDR2 FQGNSA. The CDR3 covers 16 residues. The trim removed 5 bases at V and 3 bases at J, leaving 11 bases unmatched. CDR3 DNA sequence: TGTGCCAGCAGCCACCCTCTGGACAGGGTAGACTATGGCTACACCTTC. This codes for CASSHPLDRVDYGYTF.

This clone showed up just a few times. This rearrangement joins TRBV19 to TRBJ1-2; D not resolved. The CDR3 contains 15 residues. CDR1 LNHDA and CDR2 SQIVND come from the germline V gene (reference sequence). V lost 3 bases, J lost 2 bases, and 13 bases lay in between. The DNA for the CDR3 is TGTGCCAGTAGTATCTTGCACAGCTCGAACTATGGCTACACCTTC. This encodes CASSILHSSNYGYTF.

The rearrangement joins TRBV7-9 to TRBJ2-7, with no clear D. V dropped 0 bases and J dropped 0 bases, with 6 bases sitting between them. Per germline, CDR1 SEHNR and CDR2 FQNEAQ (reference sequence). This CDR3 has 14 amino acids. CDR3 in amino acids: CASSLAQISYEQYF. The CDR3 bases are TGTGCCAGCAGCTTAGCACAGATCTCCTACGAGCAGTACTTC.

The chain joins TRBV14 to TRBJ2-7, with 8 bases identical to TRBD1. The CDR3 contains 15 residues. The junction had 4 bases not matched to a gene; V was cut back by 1 base and J by 2 bases. CDR1 and CDR2 from the germline V gene are SGHDN and FVKESK. The CDR3 DNA reads TGTGCCAGCAGCCAAGGAATGGGACAGGCCTACGAGCAGTACTTC. Its translation is CASSQGMGQAYEQYF.

The CDR3 DNA reads TGCAGCGTTGTGGCGGGGTCAGTTTATGGCTACACCTTC. Its translation: CSVVAGSVYGYTF. The chain is built from TRBV29-1 and TRBJ1-2; unclear D gene. The CDR3 is 13 amino acids. The germline gives CDR1 SQVTM, CDR2 ANQGSEA. The V gene lost 4 bases and the J gene lost 5 bases, with 14 bases spanning the gap.

J is TRBJ2-3 and V is TRBV10-2; D is unclear. V was pared by 6 bases and J by 8 bases, with 9 bases between. CDR3 size: 11 residues. CDR1 WSHSY and CDR2 SAAADI come from the germline V gene. The CDR3 coding sequence is TGCGCCAGCAGGGTTTCCAGTACGCAGTATTTT. It encodes CASRVSSTQYF.

The chain links TRBV5-1 to TRBJ2-3, with 12 bases aligning to TRBD1. The ends lost 4 bases at V and 5 bases at J; junction bases unmatched: 8. CDR1 SGHRS and CDR2 YFSETQ come from the germline V gene. This CDR3 spans 16 amino acids. The CDR3 DNA reads as TGCGCCAGCAGCGGCCGGGACAGGGGGCATCAAGATACGCAGTATTTT. Protein sequence: CASSGRDRGHQDTQYF.

The chain joins TRBV9 to TRBJ2-7, with 11 bases aligning to TRBD2. Germline V gene data show CDR1 as SGDLS and CDR2 as YYNGEE. V dropped 0 bases and J dropped 5; count of bases not matched to a gene: 7. The length of the CDR3 is 16 residues. The CDR3, as DNA: TGTGCCAGCAGCGTAGGGCCCCTAGCGGGGGGTAACGAGCAGTACTTC. This encodes CASSVGPLAGGNEQYF.

As concerns this clone: At one end, the junction sequence differs from germline, possibly due to a read error. The CDR3 bases are TGTGCCTGGAGTACCCCGCGGGCAGGTCAAGGGACCCAGTACTTC. Translation: CAWSTPRAGQGTQYF. V usage is TRBV30 and J usage is TRBJ2-5, with D perhaps matching TRBD2 (5 bases). The CDR3 has 15 residues. Germline lookup yields CDR1 GTSNPN and CDR2 SVGIG (reference sequence).

The genes are TRBV5-1 and TRBJ2-7; the D gene is possibly TRBD2 (5 bases). Germline CDR1 reads SGHRS; CDR2 reads YFSETQ. V dropped 0 bases and J dropped 3 bases, with 7 bases sitting between them. CDR3 size: 13 residues. CDR3 amino acids: CASSLDGNYEQYF. CDR3 nucleotide sequence: TGCGCCAGCAGCTTGGACGGGAACTACGAGCAGTACTTC.

The genes are TRBV29-1 and TRBJ1-1, with no clear D. V dropped 6 bases and J dropped 5 bases, with 16 bases sitting between them. Germline values: CDR1 SQVTM, CDR2 ANQGSEA. The CDR3 loop spans 13 amino acids. The CDR3 sequence is CSVGAVRGTEAFF. CDR3 coding DNA: TGCAGCGTGGGAGCCGTCAGAGGGACTGAAGCTTTCTTT.

This clone turned up a few times. V gene TRBV19 combines with J gene TRBJ1-1, with 8 bases identical to TRBD1. This CDR3 has 15 amino acids. CDR1 LNHDA and CDR2 SQIVND come from the germline V gene (reference sequence). V trimming: 7 bases; J trimming: 4 bases; junction bases outside the gene matches: 11. CDR3 coding DNA: TGTGCCAGTACCCGACAGAACAGGGGGAGCACTGAAGCTTTCTTT. Translating it yields CASTRQNRGSTEAFF.

The table lists this clone with a few counts. The chain joins TRBV7-2 to TRBJ1-2, with D possibly matching TRBD1 (6 bases). Germline values: CDR1 SGHTA, CDR2 FQGNSA. The V gene lost 4 bases and the J gene lost 7 bases, with 16 bases spanning the gap. The CDR3 consists of 14 residues. The CDR3 nucleotides are TGTGCCAGCAGCTCGAATACAGGGCTTGGTGGCTACACCTTC. Translating gives CASSSNTGLGGYTF.

The sample holds a few counts of this clone. The V and J genes are TRBV12-5 and TRBJ1-5; 9 nucleotides agree with TRBD1. Germline CDR1 reads LGHNT; CDR2 reads FRNRAP. The length of the CDR3 is 15 residues. The trim removed 6 bases at V and 5 bases at J, leaving 8 bases unmatched. CDR3 DNA sequence: TGTGCTAGTGGCCGAGACAGGGGGAAAGATCAGCCCCAGCATTTT. Translated, it gives CASGRDRGKDQPQHF.

V is TRBV30 and J is TRBJ2-3; 10 bases match TRBD1. J gave up 3 bases and V 0 bases, and 6 bases lay outside the gene matches. This CDR3 has 16 residues. The germline V gene has CDR1 GTSNPN and CDR2 SVGIG (reference sequence). CDR3: CAWSVRDRGGTDTQYF. Written as DNA, the CDR3 is TGTGCCTGGAGTGTACGGGACAGGGGCGGTACAGATACGCAGTATTTT.

The V gene is TRBV2, the J gene TRBJ2-5; tentative D call: TRBD2 (5 bases). This CDR3 comprises 13 residues. Germline V lookup: CDR1 SNHLY, CDR2 FYNNEI. V lost 5 bases, J lost 0 bases, and 7 bases lay in between. In DNA, the CDR3 is TGTGCCAGCAGTTGGAGGTACCAAGAGACCCAGTACTTC. It yields the protein CASSWRYQETQYF.

The chain links TRBV5-4 to TRBJ2-2; 8 nucleotides agree with TRBD2. The CDR3 has 16 amino acids. V dropped 2 bases and J dropped 1; count of bases not matched to a gene: 4. CDR1 and CDR2 (germline): SGHNT, YYREEE (reference sequence). CDR3 DNA: TGTGCCAGCAGCTTAGGCCTAGCGGGGAACACCGGGGAGCTGTTTTTT. It is translated as CASSLGLAGNTGELFF.

V usage is TRBV7-3 and J usage is TRBJ2-3; D remains unclear. Germline V gives CDR1 SGHTA, CDR2 FQGTGA. This CDR3 contains 15 residues. V dropped 1 base and J dropped 0 bases, with 8 bases sitting between them. CDR3 DNA sequence: TGTGCCAGCAGCTTAAACGTCGGTAGCACAGATACGCAGTATTTT. Amino acids: CASSLNVGSTDTQYF.

The chain links TRBV7-9 to TRBJ1-4; no reliable D call. CDR1 is SEHNR and CDR2 is FQNEAQ in the germline V gene (reference sequence). Trimming cost V 6 bases and J 7 bases, with 12 bases left between them. This CDR3 has 13 residues. The CDR3 DNA sequence: TGTGCCAGCAGGGGCGCTTCGTTTGAAAAACTGTTTTTT. Its protein product is CASRGASFEKLFF.

The DNA for the CDR3 is TGTGCCAGTAGTAGATCGGCGGGGGAGGGAAACTATGGCTACACCTTC. This translates into CASSRSAGEGNYGYTF. V usage is TRBV19 and J usage is TRBJ1-2, with D perhaps TRBD1 (5 bases). Germline V CDR1 and CDR2: LNHDA, SQIVND (reference sequence). This CDR3 has 16 residues. The ends were cut back, 4 bases at V and 2 bases at J, with 17 bases in the middle.

This sequence joins TRBV7-9 and TRBJ2-5; 10 bases fit TRBD1. The CDR3 totals 15 residues. CDR1 is SEHNR and CDR2 is FQNEAQ in the germline V gene (reference sequence). V lost 6 bases and J lost 7; bases outside the gene matches: 11. CDR3 protein: CASRPDRGRLRTQYF. DNA of the CDR3: TGTGCCAGCAGACCCGACAGGGGGCGCCTTCGGACCCAGTACTTC.

This chain uses TRBV7-8 with TRBJ2-1; TRBD2 aligns across 15 bases. The CDR3 covers 17 residues. The V segment lost 5 bases and the J segment 6 bases; nucleotides outside the gene matches: 8. CDR1 and CDR2 from the germline V gene are SGHVS and FQNEAQ. CDR3 sequence: CASSNRTSGGAFNEQFF. DNA of the CDR3: TGTGCCAGCAGCAATCGGACTAGCGGGGGGGCCTTCAATGAGCAGTTCTTC.

Only a few counts were recorded for this clone. The genes are TRBV7-6 and TRBJ2-1, with D possibly TRBD1 on 6 matching bases. Trimming took off 0 bases at V and 3 bases at J, with 9 bases between the two ends. Per the germline V gene, CDR1 is SGHVS and CDR2 is FNYEAQ. The CDR3 covers 15 residues. The CDR3 bases are TGTGCCAGCAGCTTAGCGGGACATTACTACAATGAGCAGTTCTTC. It specifies CASSLAGHYYNEQFF. Variable domain in full (rest from reference TRBV7-6 and TRBJ2-1): GAGVSQSPRYKVTKRGQDVALRCDPISGHVSLYWYRQALGQGPEFLTYFNYEAQQDKSGLPNDRFSAERPEGSISTLTIQRTEQRDSAMYRCASSLAGHYYNEQFFGPGTRLTVL.

This clone was counted between two and nine times. The chain is built from TRBV13 and TRBJ2-3, with 7 bases lining up with TRBD2. The CDR3 loop spans 13 amino acids. Germline loops: CDR1 PRHDT, CDR2 FYEKMQ (reference sequence). The J segment lost 4 bases and the V segment lost 6 bases, leaving 4 bases of the junction unmatched. CDR3 in amino acids: CASRSSGADTQYF. CDR3 sequence (DNA): TGTGCCAGCAGATCTAGCGGCGCAGATACGCAGTATTTT.